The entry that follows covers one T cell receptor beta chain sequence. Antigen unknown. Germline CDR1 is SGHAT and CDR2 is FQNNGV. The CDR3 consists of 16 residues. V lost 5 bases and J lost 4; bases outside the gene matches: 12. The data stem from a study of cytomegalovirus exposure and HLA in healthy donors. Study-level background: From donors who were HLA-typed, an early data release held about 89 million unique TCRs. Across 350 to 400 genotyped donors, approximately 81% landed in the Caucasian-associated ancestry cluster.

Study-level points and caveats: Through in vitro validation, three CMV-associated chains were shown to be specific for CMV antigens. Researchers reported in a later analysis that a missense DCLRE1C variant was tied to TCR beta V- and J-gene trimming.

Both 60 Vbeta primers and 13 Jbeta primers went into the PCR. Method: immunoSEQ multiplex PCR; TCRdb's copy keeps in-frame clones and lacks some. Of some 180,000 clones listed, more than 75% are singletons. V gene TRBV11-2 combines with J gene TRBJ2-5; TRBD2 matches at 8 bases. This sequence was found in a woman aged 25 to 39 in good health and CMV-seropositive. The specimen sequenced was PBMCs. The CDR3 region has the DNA TGTGCCAGCAGCCTCGGCAGCGGGGGCCGCGGAGAGACCCAGTACTTC. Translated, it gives CASSLGSGGRGETQYF.